This T cell receptor beta chain was found in a study of blood T cell repertoires in COVID-19. The data were produced by immunoSEQ multiplex PCR, yet TCRdb's version contains in-frame clones alone and is incomplete. The sample consists of approximately 300,000 clones, roughly 91% of them appearing once. Sample: peripheral blood. This TCR was recovered from a man aged 50-60 years with active or convalescent COVID-19.

The CDR3 DNA reads TGTGCCAGCAGCCCCCGGGGCGGGGGGACCCCGAGCTCCTACAATGAGCAGTTCTTC. Translating it yields CASSPRGGGTPSSYNEQFF. The gene calls are TRBV7-3 and TRBJ2-1; 8 bases map to TRBD2. Germline V gene lookup returns CDR1 SGHTA and CDR2 FQGTGA. The trim removed 5 bases at V and 0 bases at J, leaving 15 bases unmatched. The CDR3 is 19 amino acids.